The sequence of this TCR beta chain was determined in a study of T cell responses to AZD1222 COVID-19 vaccine listed by TCRdb under 2021. Broadly, across the study: AZD1222 recipients with second doses at about 4 weeks or about 12 weeks were pooled, because spike-specific TCR depth and breadth did not differ between schedules. A total of approximately 230 trial participants underwent TCR sequencing, of whom some 210 received two doses of AZD1222 and around 26 received two doses of the MenACWY control vaccine. Trial participants were enrolled by age into subgroups of 18-55, 56-69 and 70-plus years, and around 150, 28 and 57 TCR-sequenced participants, respectively, were included in these subgroups.

CDR1 and CDR2 are read off the germline V gene (reference sequence) as GTSNPN and SVGIG. At the junction V is shortened by 3 bases and J by 4 bases, with 15 bases in between. The CDR3, from cysteine to phenylalanine, totals 14 residues. This entry keeps only the CDR3 DNA: 42 bases, framed from base 1. For this clone: No antigen is known for it. Base qualities are not recorded, but no much larger clone differs from it by a single base.

The CDR3 regions of human TCRbeta chains were analyzed by immunosequencing. On the study's bioinformatics: Repertoire TCRs were matched against a reference library of SARS-CoV-2-specific TCRs generated with the MIRA antigen-specificity platform. Breadth was defined as the fraction of unique TCRs that were SARS-CoV-2-associated. Depth was defined as the fraction of total T cells that were SARS-CoV-2-associated. Each spike-specific TCR was assigned to its reactive spike region and to a CD4 or CD8 class using the MIRA data. Log10-transformed breadth and depth values were compared by one-way ANOVA with Sidak's multiple comparisons tests. Sourced from immuneACCESS, this table was stored by TCRdb with only in-frame sequences that have V and J called. A share of the clones is absent; for the studies checked, an unresolved V gene accounts for under half, and the remainder has no known explanation. That table furnishes V, J and clone size, whereas the DNA furnished D and trimming. The sample table records tens of thousands of clones; under 90% of these occur just once. The ten largest make up about 2.2% of the sample.

This specimen's time point label, interpreted: baseline before first vaccination. Vaccinee samples were obtained from the UK trials COV001 and COV002, which included a single-blind randomized controlled phase 2/3 trial of AZD1222 (ChAdOx1 nCoV-19) in healthy adults. For TCRbeta chain sequencing, PBMC samples were collected from trial participants at day 0 and at day 28 after the second dose. Study-level results and caveats: Because no day 14 peak-response samples were available, repertoires were characterized only after the peak T cell response. The 56-69-year group was small, and its depth increase did not reach significance, likely because of low power. Only a handful of AZD1222 recipients were SARS-CoV-2 seropositive at baseline, limiting conclusions about previously exposed vaccinees. After two AZD1222 doses, spike-specific TCR breadth and depth were significantly higher than at day 0 and than in MenACWY recipients. Most participants were white British and females outnumbered males, and the authors suggested that clonal diversity may have been underestimated. CD4 TCRs associated with the vaccine covered the entire spike protein, and the dominant responses were in regions 160-218 and 743-854. Reportedly, close to half of the unique spike-specific TCRs recognized epitopes lying outside the regions that are mutated in the B.1.351 and B.1.1.7 variants.

Here the sequenced sample was peripheral blood, taken on day 0 of AZD1222 vaccination. The TCR originated in an adult in good health. The receptor chain draws on TRBV30 and TRBJ1-2; the D gene is not confidently resolved. The sequenced DNA is TGTGCCTGGAGCTACTGGTTATATGGCTATGGCTACACCTTC. Its coded protein is CAWSYWLYGYGYTF.